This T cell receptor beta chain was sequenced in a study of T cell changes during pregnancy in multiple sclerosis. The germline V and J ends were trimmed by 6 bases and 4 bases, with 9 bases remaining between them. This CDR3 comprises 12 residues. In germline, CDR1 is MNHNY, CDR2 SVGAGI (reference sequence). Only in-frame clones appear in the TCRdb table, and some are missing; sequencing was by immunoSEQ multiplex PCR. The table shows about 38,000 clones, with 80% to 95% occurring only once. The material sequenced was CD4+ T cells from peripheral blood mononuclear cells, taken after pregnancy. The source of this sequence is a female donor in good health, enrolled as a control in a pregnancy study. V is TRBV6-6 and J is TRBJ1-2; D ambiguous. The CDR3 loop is CASSPEVYGYTF. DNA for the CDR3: TGTGCCAGCAGCCCCGAGGTCTATGGCTACACCTTC.